This T cell receptor (beta chain) was sequenced during a study of beta chain features in type 1 diabetes. Study observations and caveats: Type 1 diabetes patients had TCRB CDR3s that were shorter (moderately but significantly so) in all four CD4+ subsets.

Sequenced material consisted of expressed TCRB transcripts (all of the isolated RNA was reverse transcribed). Here immunoSEQ multiplex PCR was the method, and the copy in TCRdb shows in-frame clones only, minus some. The sample shows under 200,000 clones, about 9.4% of them seen only once. The germline V gene encodes CDR1 KGHSH and CDR2 LQKENI. V lost 8 bases and J lost 10; bases outside the gene matches: 8. The CDR3 has 13 amino acids. This clone was observed a handful of times. Its antigen is as yet unknown. Sequencing was done on a sample of central memory CD4+ T cells from blood. The genes are TRBV18 and TRBJ2-1; 10 bases fit TRBD1. The receptor was derived from a man aged 25 to 40 with type 1 diabetes. In DNA, the CDR3 is TGTGCCAGCATCGCGGGACAGGGGAACGAGCAGTTCTTC. Protein: CASIAGQGNEQFF. The entire variable domain, with the rest obtained from reference TRBV18 and TRBJ2-1, is as follows: NAGVMQNPRHLVRRRGQEARLRCSPMKGHSHVYWYRQLPEEGLKFMVYLQKENIIDESGMPKERFSAEFPKEGPSILRIQQVVRGDSAAYFCASIAGQGNEQFFGPGTRLTVL.